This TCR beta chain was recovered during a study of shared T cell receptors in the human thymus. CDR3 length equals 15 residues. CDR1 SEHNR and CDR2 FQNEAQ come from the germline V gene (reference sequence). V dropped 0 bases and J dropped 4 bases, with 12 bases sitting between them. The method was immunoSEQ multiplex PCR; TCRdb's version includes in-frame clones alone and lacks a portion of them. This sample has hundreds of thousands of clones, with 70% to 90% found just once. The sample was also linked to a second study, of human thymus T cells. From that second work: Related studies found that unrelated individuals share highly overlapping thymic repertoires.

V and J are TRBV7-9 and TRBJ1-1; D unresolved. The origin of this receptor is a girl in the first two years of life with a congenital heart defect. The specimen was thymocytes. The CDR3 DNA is TGTGCCAGCAGCTTAGCTCGGGGAAAGGGCACTGAAGCTTTCTTT. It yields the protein CASSLARGKGTEAFF.